This T cell receptor beta chain appears in the sequencing data of a study of CD8+ T cells in alopecia areata. Extracted RNA was reverse transcribed, and the resulting cDNA served as sequencing template. Generated by immunoSEQ multiplex PCR, the TCRdb table keeps only in-frame clones and is missing some. This sample has some 120,000 clones, with roughly 50% found just once. There are 14 residues in the CDR3. The V end lost 2 bases, the J end lost 4 bases, and 9 bases lay between the germline ends. Germline-derived CDR1 and CDR2 are ENHRY and SYGVKD. The sample's treatment: oral pan-JAK inhibitor, 5-10 mg twice daily.

The material was CD8+ T cells sorted from blood, obtained at week 24, from a patient treated with tofacitinib. This TCR came from a human donor with alopecia areata. The chain employs TRBV10-3 and TRBJ2-1, with D tentatively TRBD2 (6 bases). Here the CDR3 DNA reads TGTGCCATCAGTGAGCGGGGGTTGTACAATGAGCAGTTCTTC. Amino acid sequence: CAISERGLYNEQFF.